These 21 T cell receptor beta chains share one sample of origin, sequenced in a study of response to subunit inactivated influenza vaccine. Via MiXCR, TCRdb re-called the RT-PCR reads, giving one row per CDR3 protein. This sample yields about 500,000 distinct CDR3 sequences, of which around 7.7% are seen a single time; roughly 13% belongs to the top ten. Sample: PBMCs from blood, taken around 2 years after vaccination. These receptors were obtained from a man aged 45-69 years who received an inactivated influenza vaccine.

This clonotype was recorded a few times. The chain couples TRBV18 to TRBJ1-2, with 8 bases identical to TRBD1. The CDR3 contains 14 residues. CDR1 and CDR2 (germline): KGHSH, LQKENI. The V gene end was trimmed by 3 bases and the J gene end by 6 bases; junction bases not matched to a gene: 6. CDR3: CASSPSGGRDGYTF. The CDR3 DNA reads TGTGCCAGCTCACCGTCAGGGGGCAGGGATGGCTACACCTTC.

This clonotype was counted ten times or more. V and J are TRBV3-1 and TRBJ2-1, with TRBD1 matching over 11 bases. This CDR3 region has 17 residues. Trimming cost V 4 bases and J 7 bases; bases outside gene matches: 12. Germline CDR1 reads LGHDT; CDR2 reads YNNKEL (reference sequence). In DNA, the CDR3 is TGTGCCAGCAGCCTCTCAAGGACAGGGGGCGTGGGAAATGAGCAGTTCTTC. Translating gives CASSLSRTGGVGNEQFF.

This clonotype has at least ten counts. The chain uses TRBV5-8 and TRBJ1-5, with 7 bases aligning to TRBD1. J was trimmed by 4 bases and V by 2 bases; bases with no gene match: 6. The length of the CDR3 is 15 residues. Germline-derived CDR1 and CDR2 are SGHTS and YDEGEE. The CDR3 DNA reads as TGTGCCAGCAGCTTCACAGGGGCGAGGAATCAGCCCCAGCATTTT. Translated, it gives CASSFTGARNQPQHF.

The chain recombines TRBV20-1 with TRBJ1-1, with a weak D call TRBD1 (5 bases). Trimming took off 6 bases at V and 1 base at J, with 18 bases between the two ends. The CDR3 extends over 15 amino acids. The germline CDR1 and CDR2 sequences are DFQATT and SNEGSKA (reference sequence). The CDR3 loop is CSAPGGSLQNTEAFF. Here the CDR3 DNA reads TGCAGTGCACCCGGGGGGAGCTTACAGAACACTGAAGCTTTCTTT.

This clonotype was detected ten times or more. The V gene is TRBV18, the J gene TRBJ2-1; the match to TRBD2 covers 7 bases. The CDR3 runs 16 residues. After removal of 6 bases from V and 10 bases from J, the junction contained 18 bases not matched to a gene. Germline V gene data show CDR1 as KGHSH and CDR2 as LQKENI. The DNA for the CDR3 is TGTGCCAGCTCCACCTCCGATAGTAGCGGGCTCTGGGAGCAGTTCTTC. Translation gives CASSTSDSSGLWEQFF.

This chain joins TRBV7-9 and TRBJ2-6; no clear D gene. The germline V gene has CDR1 SEHNR and CDR2 FQNEAQ (reference sequence). The CDR3 spans 15 residues. Trimming took 5 bases from V and 2 from J, leaving 10 bases between them. CDR3 DNA: TGTGCCAGCAGCCCCTTTAACGCTGGGGCCAACGTCCTGACTTTC. This translates into CASSPFNAGANVLTF.

The chain combines TRBV11-2 with TRBJ2-5; no definite D call. There are 17 residues in the CDR3. Trimming pared 0 bases from V and 1 base from J, leaving 15 bases between. Per the germline V gene, CDR1 is SGHAT and CDR2 is FQNNGV. The CDR3 region has the DNA TGTGCCAGCAGCTTAGATTGGGCTAGAACAACCCAAGAGACCCAGTACTTC. As protein: CASSLDWARTTQETQYF.

This sequence joins TRBV24-1 and TRBJ2-3; no definite D call. The germline CDR1 and CDR2 sequences are KGHDR and SFDVKD. The CDR3 contains 14 residues. V lost 2 bases and J 2 bases, leaving 7 bases between the germline ends. Here the CDR3 reads CATSDSALTDTQYF. The CDR3 nucleotides are TGTGCCACCAGTGATTCGGCACTCACAGATACGCAGTATTTT.

This clonotype was seen a few times. The chain is built from TRBV4-1 and TRBJ1-1, with unresolved D. The CDR3 runs to 15 residues. Germline values: CDR1 MGHRA, CDR2 YSYEKL. Trimming took 2 bases from V and 2 from J, leaving 12 bases between them. Here the CDR3 reads CASSQTVDPNTEAFF. The CDR3 DNA is TGCGCCAGCAGCCAAACTGTAGACCCTAACACTGAAGCTTTCTTT.

This clonotype was observed many times. The J gene is TRBJ2-1, the V gene TRBV7-3; TRBD1 agrees at 8 bases. Germline V gives CDR1 SGHTA, CDR2 FQGTGA. The junction had 6 bases not matched to a gene; V was cut back by 5 bases and J by 0 bases. This CDR3 contains 16 residues. CDR3: CASSTRQGSSYNEQFF. For the CDR3, the DNA is TGTGCCAGCAGCACCCGACAGGGGAGCTCCTACAATGAGCAGTTCTTC. Supplemented by reference TRBV7-3 and TRBJ2-1, the full variable domain reads GAGVSQTPSNKVTEKGKYVELRCDPISGHTALYWYRQSLGQGPEFLIYFQGTGAADDSGLPNDRFFAVRPEGSVSTLKIQRTERGDSAVYLCASSTRQGSSYNEQFFGPGTRLTVL.

There are many counts of this clonotype. This rearrangement joins TRBV4-1 to TRBJ1-2, with 7 positions matching TRBD1. Trimming took 1 base from V and 3 from J; bases not matched to a gene: 11. Looked up from germline, CDR1 is MGHRA and CDR2 is YSYEKL. The length of the CDR3 is 17 residues. The CDR3 DNA is TGCGCCAGCAGCCAAGGTCCGGCAGGGGGGATTCACTATGGCTACACCTTC. Its protein is CASSQGPAGGIHYGYTF.

In nucleotides, the CDR3 is TGTGCCAGCAGCGGCTACACAGCAACTAATGAAAAACTGTTTTTT. Translation gives CASSGYTATNEKLFF. The chain joins TRBV11-2 to TRBJ1-4; D is ambiguous. CDR3 length: 15 amino acids. Deletions cut 5 bases from V and 0 bases from J, with 10 bases between. Germline loops: CDR1 SGHAT, CDR2 FQNNGV. The full variable domain, completed using reference TRBV11-2 and TRBJ1-4, is EAGVAQSPRYKIIEKRQSVAFWCNPISGHATLYWYQQILGQGPKLLIQFQNNGVVDDSQLPKDRFSAERLKGVDSTLKIQPAKLEDSAVYLCASSGYTATNEKLFFGSGTQLSVL.

This clonotype was observed a handful of times. V is TRBV6-2 or TRBV6-3 and J is TRBJ1-5, with D hard to call. The V gene's germline CDR1 is MNHEY and CDR2 SVGEGT. V lost 2 bases and J lost 5, with 10 bases in between. CDR3 length: 14 residues. CDR3 nucleotides: TGTGCCAGCAGTTACAGGAGCCCCGATCAGCCCCAGCATTTT. Amino acids: CASSYRSPDQPQHF.

The rearrangement joins TRBV7-2 to TRBJ2-7, with TRBD2 matching over 11 bases. CDR1 and CDR2 from the germline V gene are SGHTA and FQGNSA. CDR3 length: 15 amino acids. V lost 5 bases, J lost 5 bases, and 8 bases stayed unmatched. CDR3: CASSELAGVSHEQYF. The CDR3 region has the DNA TGTGCCAGCAGCGAACTAGCGGGAGTATCCCACGAGCAGTACTTC.

This clonotype was detected many times. The rearrangement uses TRBV12-3 or TRBV12-4 and TRBJ2-7; 8 bases agree with TRBD1. V was clipped by 5 bases and J by 1 base; unmatched bases: 4. The CDR3 contains 14 residues. The CDR3 DNA sequence: TGTGCCAGCAGTGATAACAGGGGGTCCTACGAGCAGTACTTC. Its protein product is CASSDNRGSYEQYF.

A few counts support this clonotype. The CDR3 loop is CASSQTGFGNQPQHF. In DNA form, the CDR3 reads TGTGCCAGCAGCCAGACAGGGTTCGGAAATCAGCCCCAGCATTTT. The chain is built from TRBV3-1 and TRBJ1-5; 7 bases are a match to TRBD1. Germline CDR1 reads LGHDT; CDR2 reads YNNKEL (reference sequence). The CDR3 sequence is 15 residues long. The V segment lost 3 bases and the J segment 4 bases; nucleotides outside the gene matches: 6. The whole variable domain, remainder taken from reference TRBV3-1 and TRBJ1-5, is DTAVSQTPKYLVTQMGNDKSIKCEQNLGHDTMYWYKQDSKKFLKIMFSYNNKELIINETVPNRFSPKSPDKAHLNLHINSLELGDSAVYFCASSQTGFGNQPQHFGDGTRLSIL.

The CDR3 protein is CASSLADQGPNEQFF. The CDR3 nucleotides are TGCGCCAGCAGCTTGGCCGATCAGGGACCCAATGAGCAGTTCTTC. The chain combines TRBV5-1 with TRBJ2-1; D is possibly TRBD1 or TRBD2 (5 bases each). Deletions cut 0 bases from V and 6 bases from J, with 13 bases between. The CDR3 is 15 amino acids. Germline lookup yields CDR1 SGHRS and CDR2 YFSETQ.

This clonotype was seen only a few times. This chain links TRBV6-2 or TRBV6-3 with TRBJ1-1; no definite D call. Deletions cut 6 bases from V and 4 bases from J, with 12 bases between. Germline CDR1 MNHEY, CDR2 SVGEGT. This CDR3 comprises 13 residues. DNA of the CDR3: TGTGCCAGCAGCCCCGCCCGGGGCACTGAAGCTTTCTTT. It specifies CASSPARGTEAFF.

The rearrangement uses TRBV12-3 or TRBV12-4 and TRBJ2-1, with 9 positions matching TRBD2. This CDR3 contains 13 residues. After removal of 6 bases from V and 13 bases from J, the junction contained 10 bases not matched to a gene. CDR3 loop: CASSPSASGAQFF. CDR3 DNA: TGTGCCAGCAGCCCCTCCGCTAGCGGGGCTCAGTTCTTC.

The CDR3 here is CAWDNIGYTF. The CDR3 DNA reads as TGTGCCTGGGATAATATTGGCTACACCTTC. The genes are TRBV30 and TRBJ1-2; unclear D gene. The CDR3 runs 10 residues. Germline loops: CDR1 GTSNPN, CDR2 SVGIG (reference sequence). Trimming stripped 5 bases from V and 7 bases from J, with 8 bases between.

The chain joins TRBV29-1 to TRBJ2-7; 7 bases fit TRBD1. V trimming: 7 bases; J trimming: 3 bases; junction bases outside the gene matches: 9. The CDR3 is 13 amino acids. Germline loops: CDR1 SQVTM, CDR2 ANQGSEA. CDR3 in amino acids: CSATTGAHYEQYF. The DNA for the CDR3 is TGCAGCGCTACAACAGGGGCCCACTACGAGCAGTACTTC.